The 30 T cell receptor beta chains in this list originate from one sample, sequenced in a study of T-cell memory formation after mild COVID-19 (dated by TCRdb to the early 2020s). Libraries were built with 5' RACE. Reads for this sample came from an Illumina NovaSeq 6000. TCRdb applied fastp at Q25 and MiXCR to the public reads, then kept only in-frame beta chains. Rows are unified per CDR3 protein, each entry keeping the most common DNA and genes. The sample table records about 140,000 distinct CDR3 sequences; roughly 13% of these occur just once. The ten largest clones add up to about 26% of the sample. The material sequenced was PBMCs or a T cell subset sorted from them (not recorded which). These receptors originate from an adult woman who had mild COVID-19 (a few samples of this study predate the infection). The sample titles of this study are shuffled in the database, so cell type and time point are left out; the donor was told from shared clones.

CDR3 DNA: TGCAGTGCTCTAAAGGGCTACGAGCAGTACTTC. Protein sequence: CSALKGYEQYF. The rearrangement joins TRBV20-1 to TRBJ2-7; D uncertain. V shed 5 bases and J shed 3 bases, with 8 bases lying between them. The CDR3 runs 11 residues. Per germline, CDR1 DFQATT and CDR2 SNEGSKA (reference sequence).

This clonotype was detected a few times. The chain uses TRBV12-3 or TRBV12-4 and TRBJ1-4; TRBD1 is a possible D gene (6 bases). Trimming took 8 bases from V and 8 from J, leaving 27 bases between them. This CDR3 has 17 residues. CDR3 loop: CASSSYGLGGGREKLFF. As DNA, the CDR3 is TGTGCCAGCTCTTCCTACGGCCTCGGGGGCGGTAGGGAAAAACTGTTTTTT.

This clonotype was seen at least ten times. The chain is built from TRBV7-6 and TRBJ2-3; D may be TRBD1 (6 bases). V was clipped by 1 base and J by 3 bases, with 17 bases between them. CDR3 size: 17 residues. Germline-derived CDR1 and CDR2 are SGHVS and FNYEAQ. CDR3 bases: TGTGCCAGCAGCTTAGATTGGGGGCTGTCCCGGACAGATACGCAGTATTTT. Its translation is CASSLDWGLSRTDTQYF.

The chain carries TRBV30 and TRBJ2-7; 9 bases agree with TRBD1. Germline V gives CDR1 GTSNPN, CDR2 SVGIG (reference sequence). J lost 3 bases, V lost 3 bases, and 6 bases had no gene match. The CDR3 has 14 residues. CDR3 protein: CAWSPGTGIYEQYF. In DNA, the CDR3 is TGTGCCTGGAGCCCCGGGACAGGGATCTACGAGCAGTACTTC.

This clonotype has a handful of counts. The rearrangement uses TRBV6-5 and TRBJ2-6, with D maybe TRBD1 (5 bases). Trimming stripped 2 bases from V and 0 bases from J, with 11 bases between. CDR1 and CDR2 (germline): MNHEY, SVGAGI. CDR3 length: 17 residues. The CDR3 DNA reads TGTGCCAGCAGTTACGGGGCGGACGACTCTGGGGCCAACGTCCTGACTTTC. Translated, it gives CASSYGADDSGANVLTF.

This clonotype was counted only a few times. This rearrangement joins TRBV3-1 to TRBJ2-7; 15 positions agree with TRBD2. The length of the CDR3 is 19 residues. The junction had 6 bases not matched to a gene; V was cut back by 0 bases and J by 0 bases. In germline, CDR1 is LGHDT, CDR2 YNNKEL (reference sequence). CDR3 region: CASSQDPGLAGGVSYEQYF. The CDR3 DNA reads TGTGCCAGCAGCCAAGATCCGGGACTAGCGGGGGGCGTCTCCTACGAGCAGTACTTC.

V usage is TRBV29-1 and J usage is TRBJ2-3, with D uncertain. This CDR3 has 12 residues. CDR1 and CDR2 (germline): SQVTM, ANQGSEA. V gave up 7 bases and J gave up 2 bases, with 10 bases separating them. CDR3 sequence: CSASQITDTQYF. CDR3 in DNA: TGCAGCGCCAGCCAGATCACAGATACGCAGTATTTT.

This clonotype was picked up many times. The rearrangement uses TRBV20-1 and TRBJ1-6; a possible D gene is TRBD1 (5 bases). Trimming left V 0 bases short and J 7 bases short, with 16 bases between. The CDR3 covers 16 residues. Germline CDR1 and CDR2: DFQATT and SNEGSKA (reference sequence). The CDR3 coding sequence is TGCAGTGCTAGAGACCCAGCCGGGACTGTCAATTCACCCCTCCACTTT. This gives the protein CSARDPAGTVNSPLHF.

V gene TRBV7-9 combines with J gene TRBJ2-6; perhaps TRBD1 as D (6 bases). Germline V lookup: CDR1 SEHNR, CDR2 FQNEAQ (reference sequence). The CDR3 is 21 amino acids. V lost 4 bases to trimming and J lost 0 bases, with 25 bases between them. The DNA for the CDR3 is TGTGCCAGCAGCTCTGACCTGGACAGACCAGTTTTTCGCTCTGGGGCCAACGTCCTGACTTTC. This encodes CASSSDLDRPVFRSGANVLTF.

The genes are TRBV7-3 and TRBJ2-3, with D hard to call. Between the trimmed V and J ends, which lost 2 bases and 2 bases, there was a span of 8 bases. Germline CDR1 is SGHTA and CDR2 is FQGTGA. This CDR3 is 14 amino acids long. The chain's CDR3 is CASSLGQVTDTQYF. CDR3 in DNA: TGTGCCAGCAGCTTAGGCCAAGTCACAGATACGCAGTATTTT.

The DNA for the CDR3 is TGTGCCAGCAGCTTAGGACAGGGGGGATCCGGGGAGCTGTTTTTT. Protein product: CASSLGQGGSGELFF. V gene TRBV7-6 combines with J gene TRBJ2-2, with 9 bases identical to TRBD1. Trimming at V came to 1 base and at J to 6 bases, leaving 3 bases not matched to a gene. Germline V gene sequence: CDR1 SGHVS, CDR2 FNYEAQ. There are 15 residues in the CDR3.

This clonotype was picked up a small number of times. The chain uses TRBV7-8 and TRBJ2-3; D remains unclear. Germline lookup yields CDR1 SGHVS and CDR2 FQNEAQ. V lost 1 base, J lost 0 bases, and 2 bases lay in between. This CDR3 has 13 amino acids. CDR3 protein: CASSLGSTDTQYF. CDR3 coding DNA: TGTGCCAGCAGCTTAGGGAGCACAGATACGCAGTATTTT.

The rearrangement joins TRBV7-2 to TRBJ2-1; the D gene is possibly TRBD1 (6 bases). The CDR3 loop spans 14 amino acids. CDR1 is SGHTA, CDR2 FQGNSA, per germline. The V and J ends lost 4 bases and 0 bases respectively, with 7 bases between them. The CDR3 DNA sequence: TGTGCCAGCAGCTCGGACAGCTCCTACAATGAGCAGTTCTTC. The encoded protein is CASSSDSSYNEQFF.

The rearrangement links TRBV14 to TRBJ1-1; 8 bases are a match to TRBD1. The CDR3 contains 15 residues. Germline V gene lookup returns CDR1 SGHDN and CDR2 FVKESK. The trim removed 2 bases at V and 5 bases at J, leaving 7 bases unmatched. The CDR3 nucleotides read TGTGCCAGCAGCCAACAGGGGGCATTGGGAACTGAAGCTTTCTTT. Translated, it gives CASSQQGALGTEAFF.

The table lists this clonotype with many counts. The V gene is TRBV7-6, the J gene TRBJ1-2; D may be TRBD1 (6 bases). V lost 3 bases and J 0 bases, leaving 11 bases between the germline ends. The CDR3 consists of 15 residues. Germline V lookup: CDR1 SGHVS, CDR2 FNYEAQ. CDR3 bases: TGTGCCAGCAGCTTCAAGACAGGAGCTAACTATGGCTACACCTTC. It is translated as CASSFKTGANYGYTF.

In DNA form, the CDR3 reads TGTGCCAGCAGCGTAGGGACAGAACTTTACGAGCAGTACTTC. Its translation is CASSVGTELYEQYF. This chain connects TRBV9 to TRBJ2-7, with a possible D match to TRBD1 (6 bases). This CDR3 contains 14 residues. Trimming removed 0 bases from V and 4 bases from J, with 11 bases in between. Germline CDR1 and CDR2: SGDLS and YYNGEE.

This clonotype was counted only a few times. J is TRBJ2-5 and V is TRBV3-1, with D hard to call. Germline CDR1 is LGHDT and CDR2 is YNNKEL (reference sequence). V was pared by 1 base and J by 2 bases, with 8 bases between. The CDR3 is 14 residues long. This CDR3 is CASSQGTLQETQYF. CDR3 DNA sequence: TGTGCCAGCAGCCAAGGGACCCTGCAAGAGACCCAGTACTTC.

This clonotype was seen only a few times. The chain joins TRBV21-1 to TRBJ2-1. TRBV21-1 is given as a pseudogene. This CDR3 is built from 16 residues. The CDR3 nucleotides are TGTGCCAGCAGCAATGACTTTTGTGGAGCAACGCCTGAGCAGTTCTTC. Residues: CASSNDFCGATPEQFF.

Only a few counts were recorded for this clonotype. The chain joins TRBV4-2 to TRBJ2-1; 8 bases map to TRBD2. The CDR3 has 16 residues. V gave up 0 bases and J gave up 7 bases; unmatched junction bases: 8. Germline V gene lookup returns CDR1 LGHNA and CDR2 YNFKEQ. The CDR3 nucleotides are TGTGCCAGCAGCCAAGATCTAACTAGCGGTCGGAATGAGCAGTTCTTC. Residues: CASSQDLTSGRNEQFF.

This clonotype showed up just once. The chain recombines TRBV3-1 with TRBJ1-1, with no clear D. The V gene's germline CDR1 is LGHDT and CDR2 YNNKEL (reference sequence). CDR3 size: 15 residues. The germline V and J ends were trimmed by 0 bases and 0 bases, with 8 bases remaining between them. CDR3 DNA: TGTGCCAGCAGCCAAGAGTTCCGCATGAACACTGAAGCTTTCTTT. Translated, it gives CASSQEFRMNTEAFF.

There are a few counts of this clonotype. The rearrangement links TRBV27 to TRBJ2-5, with 8 bases identical to TRBD2. The length of the CDR3 is 13 residues. Germline trimming cut 8 bases from V and 2 bases from J; bases unmatched to any gene: 4. Germline values: CDR1 MNHEY, CDR2 SMNVEV (reference sequence). The CDR3 sequence: CASGQREQETQYF. CDR3 sequence (DNA): TGTGCCAGCGGCCAGCGGGAGCAAGAGACCCAGTACTTC.

This clonotype appeared a few times. The chain uses TRBV29-1 and TRBJ2-7, with D perhaps TRBD2 (7 bases). Trimming left V 6 bases short and J 3 bases short, with 12 bases between. The CDR3 runs 12 residues. Germline V lookup: CDR1 SQVTM, CDR2 ANQGSEA. CDR3 coding DNA: TGCAGCGTGGGGGGGGCTGACTACGAGCAGTACTTC. The encoded protein is CSVGGADYEQYF.

The rearrangement uses TRBV5-4 and TRBJ2-2; TRBD2 matches 7 bases. This CDR3 region has 17 residues. V shed 3 bases, J shed 6 bases, and the junction held 14 bases outside the gene matches. The germline gives CDR1 SGHNT, CDR2 YYREEE (reference sequence). For the CDR3, the DNA is TGTGCCAGCAGCTCACCGTGGGAGGGAAGTTTAGCCGGGGAGCTGTTTTTT. It encodes CASSSPWEGSLAGELFF.

This clonotype has just a few counts. V gene TRBV24-1 combines with J gene TRBJ1-1, with no clear D. Germline lookup yields CDR1 KGHDR and CDR2 SFDVKD. The V gene lost 9 bases and the J gene lost 4 bases, with 8 bases spanning the gap. This CDR3 is 11 amino acids long. The CDR3 bases are TGTGCCACCGGGCGTGGCACTGAAGCTTTCTTT. Amino acids: CATGRGTEAFF.

The chain uses TRBV6-2 or TRBV6-3 and TRBJ1-1; 8 nucleotides line up with TRBD1. J gave up 4 bases and V 5 bases, and 15 bases lay outside the gene matches. The CDR3 consists of 17 residues. Per germline, CDR1 MNHEY and CDR2 SVGEGT. The CDR3 sequence is CASSLGQGRYVGTEAFF. Written as DNA, the CDR3 is TGTGCCAGCAGTCTCGGACAGGGTCGCTACGTGGGCACTGAAGCTTTCTTT.

This CDR3 reads CASSGQPRQGGSGYGYTF. The CDR3 region has the DNA TGTGCCAGCAGTGGACAACCCCGACAGGGCGGCAGTGGCTATGGCTACACCTTC. The V call is TRBV25-1, the J call TRBJ1-2; 7 bases match TRBD1. Trimming removed 4 bases from V and 4 bases from J; junction bases left unmatched: 18. The CDR3 is made up of 18 amino acids. CDR1 and CDR2 from the germline V gene are MGHDK and SYGVNS.

This clonotype has just a few counts. The chain couples TRBV9 to TRBJ1-4, with 7 bases identical to TRBD1. The length of the CDR3 is 15 residues. J gave up 3 bases and V 4 bases, and 6 bases lay outside the gene matches. The germline CDR1 and CDR2 sequences are SGDLS and YYNGEE. The CDR3 loop reads CASSSGQAANEKLFF. The DNA for the CDR3 is TGTGCCAGCAGCTCAGGACAGGCCGCTAATGAAAAACTGTTTTTT.

This clonotype appeared a few times. The V gene is TRBV20-1, the J gene TRBJ2-2; unclear D gene. Trimming shortened V by 3 bases and J by 0 bases, and 8 bases separated the two germline ends. The CDR3 runs 14 residues. Germline V gene lookup returns CDR1 DFQATT and CDR2 SNEGSKA (reference sequence). CDR3 nucleotide sequence: TGCAGTGCTAGCACTGCTGCGAACACCGGGGAGCTGTTTTTT. Its protein product is CSASTAANTGELFF.

The gene calls are TRBV20-1 and TRBJ2-7; D possibly corresponds to TRBD1 (6 bases). Trimming shortened V by 0 bases and J by 3 bases, and 21 bases separated the two germline ends. The CDR3 is made up of 17 amino acids. CDR1 is DFQATT, CDR2 SNEGSKA, per germline (reference sequence). CDR3 DNA sequence: TGCAGTGCTAGAGATCCCTCAGCAGGGGCCTATATCTACGAGCAGTACTTC. As protein: CSARDPSAGAYIYEQYF.

This clonotype was observed a handful of times. The chain carries TRBV19 and TRBJ2-7; 11 positions match TRBD2. The CDR3 spans 17 residues. With 10 bases clipped from V and 3 bases from J, the junction kept 17 bases outside the gene matches. Germline-derived CDR1 and CDR2 are LNHDA and SQIVND (reference sequence). The DNA of the CDR3 is TGTGCCACCATGAAACGGGCTAGCGGGGGGATTCACTACGAGCAGTACTTC. Amino acids: CATMKRASGGIHYEQYF.